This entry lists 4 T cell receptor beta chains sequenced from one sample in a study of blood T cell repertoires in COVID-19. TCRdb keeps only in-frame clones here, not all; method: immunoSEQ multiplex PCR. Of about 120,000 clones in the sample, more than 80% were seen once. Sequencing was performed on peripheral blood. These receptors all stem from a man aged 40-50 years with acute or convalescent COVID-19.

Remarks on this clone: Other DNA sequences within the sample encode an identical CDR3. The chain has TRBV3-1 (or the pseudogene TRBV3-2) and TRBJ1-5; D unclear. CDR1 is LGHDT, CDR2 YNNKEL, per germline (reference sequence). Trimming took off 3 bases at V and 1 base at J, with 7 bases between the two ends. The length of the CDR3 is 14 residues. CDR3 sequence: CASSHRGSNQPQHF. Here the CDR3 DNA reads TGTGCCAGCAGCCACCGCGGAAGCAATCAGCCCCAGCATTTT.

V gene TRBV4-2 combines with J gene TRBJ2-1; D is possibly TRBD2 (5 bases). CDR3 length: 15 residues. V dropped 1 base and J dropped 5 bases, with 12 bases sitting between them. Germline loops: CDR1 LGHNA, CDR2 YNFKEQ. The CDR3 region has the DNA TGTGCCAGCAGCCAAGTAGAGGGCGTGGACAATGAGCAGTTCTTC. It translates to CASSQVEGVDNEQFF.

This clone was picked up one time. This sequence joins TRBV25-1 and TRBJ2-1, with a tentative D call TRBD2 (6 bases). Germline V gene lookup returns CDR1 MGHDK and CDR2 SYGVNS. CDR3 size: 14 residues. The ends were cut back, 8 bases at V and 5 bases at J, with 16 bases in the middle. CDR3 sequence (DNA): TGTGCCAGCGGGGACTTCGCCGTGCACAATGAGCAGTTCTTC. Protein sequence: CASGDFAVHNEQFF.

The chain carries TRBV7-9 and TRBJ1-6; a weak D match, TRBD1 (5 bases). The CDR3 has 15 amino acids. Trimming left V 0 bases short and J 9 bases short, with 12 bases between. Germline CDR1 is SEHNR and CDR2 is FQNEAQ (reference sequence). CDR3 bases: TGTGCCAGCAGCTTAGCCGGGGGTCGAGGTTCACCCCTCCACTTT. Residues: CASSLAGGRGSPLHF.